Listed below are T cell receptor beta chains from one sample, sequenced in a study of identical twins. In TCRdb, the 5' RACE reads were re-called with MiXCR into one record per CDR3 protein. The sample has fewer than 350,000 distinct CDR3 sequences, roughly 8.6% seen once; the top ten hold less than 2.5%. The data were also submitted as part of a second study, on yellow fever vaccine responses in identical twins.

Material: memory (CD45RO+) T cells sorted from blood. These receptor sequences come from a woman in her late teens or twenties in good health. The CDR3 runs from the conserved cysteine through the conserved F or W. Each record gives: clone size, V gene, CDR3 protein. Size tells how often a clone was seen (once, few, many) or the class of an expanded clone, and some rows leave it out.

many	TRBV15	CATSRAGLDTGELFF
-	TRBV20-1	CNAWGLPYTGELFF
many	TRBV5-1	CASSSYEMNTEAFF
many	TRBV12-3/TRBV12-4	CASTNWGAGGADTQYF
many	TRBV29-1	CSVDRGTDTQYF
many	TRBV5-5	CASSLVGDVNIQYF
few	TRBV2	CASSRALYEQFF
few	TRBV5-6	CASSSRGGRGYTF
few	TRBV27	CASSPTFYNSPLHF
many	TRBV5-1	CASSLSISLGTEAFF
-	TRBV27	CASSPERGNQPQHF
-	TRBV28	CASSFGLAGGRTEQYF
many	TRBV11-1	CASSLFIGAGPLSGNTIYF
-	TRBV5-1	CASSWTGGSYEQFF
-	TRBV20-1	CSARDPASTYNEQFF
many	TRBV12-3/TRBV12-4	CASSLRGSEAFF
-	TRBV7-9	CASSEQGFGDTQYF
-	TRBV7-3	CASSLTAAGGSTDTQYF
many	TRBV20-1	CSARDQGGYTEAFF
few	TRBV20-1	CSASTGTHNEQFF
many	TRBV29-1	CSALGGASSTDTQYF
many	TRBV29-1	CSVEPAGEADTQYF
-	TRBV7-2	CASSRQNNEQFF
many	TRBV6-1	CASRRQGLMNTEAFF
few	TRBV6-1	CASSSSQGASEKLFF
few	TRBV5-1	CANDREGGGNQPQHF
many	TRBV7-7	CASSPTSSRIQETQYF
-	TRBV6-5	CASSSQAGAYEQYF
few	TRBV6-5	CASSYSGLPGAKNIQYF
few	TRBV28	CASMSGDRVGGYTF
many	TRBV5-1	CASSLVWGEAFF
-	TRBV27	CASSFEAGVTGELFF
-	TRBV9	CASSQTYYGYTF
few	TRBV29-1	CSVLFPGLAEYNEQFF
-	TRBV20-1	CSARGEGWRLNEQFF
-	TRBV11-3	CASSLGPYTNTGELFF
-	TRBV18	CASSPPTLAGGNEQFF
few	TRBV3-1	CASSQSPIHTEAFF
-	TRBV2	CASSGDRTSQTQYF
-	TRBV2	CASSPDRGGSEKLFF
many	TRBV9	CASSVGTVNTGELFF
many	TRBV20-1	CSASGVPGVKTQYF
many	TRBV3-1	CASSQDVRTGKWNTGELFF
few	TRBV3-1	CASSQVIRTSGYNEQFF
-	TRBV20-1	CSAHDRGPGNTIYF
many	TRBV6-2/TRBV6-3	CASSLAGESDTQYF
few	TRBV14	CASSQAPGQAISSYNEQFF
many	TRBV24-1	CATSEGTDTQYF
-	TRBV20-1	CSARPKLAGGIGETQYF
-	TRBV7-9	CASSLAYRNQPQHF
-	TRBV6-5	CASSDPGTAYEQYF
few	TRBV5-4	CASKAGTSASTDTQYF
-	TRBV5-8	CASSLLTSGFYNEQFF
many	TRBV7-3	CASSLTGGGSSHEQFF
-	TRBV11-2	CASSPRIMNTEAFF
-	TRBV7-2	CASSERVTIDTQYF
-	TRBV6-6	CASSDRLAYEQFF
few	TRBV24-1	CATSAPGGGYTF
many	TRBV4-1	CASSQDWGTSGYNEQFF